The 21 T cell receptor beta chains below all came from one sample that was sequenced in a study of T-cell reconstitution after alpha-beta-depleted transplantation in children. Unique molecular identifiers were used to barcode this TCRbeta library. Using its own MiXCR run on the PCR reads, TCRdb lists one record per CDR3 protein. The data hold 65,000 to 85,000 distinct CDR3 sequences, with about a tenth observed a single time. This sample comprised PBMCs, obtained before TCRalphabeta/CD19-depleted stem cell transplant. The receptors stem from a boy between 10 and 17 years old with acute myeloid leukemia, due to receive a stem cell transplant.

This clonotype was found many times. The chain combines TRBV3-1 with TRBJ2-2; 7 bases are shared with TRBD1. This CDR3 spans 15 amino acids. The V gene end was trimmed by 4 bases and the J gene end by 1 base; junction bases not matched to a gene: 3. Germline V CDR1 and CDR2: LGHDT, YNNKEL (reference sequence). The CDR3 DNA is TGTGCCAGCAGCCCCCGGACAGGGAACACCGGGGAGCTGTTTTTT. It translates to CASSPRTGNTGELFF.

This clonotype was picked up many times. This chain connects TRBV5-1 to TRBJ2-1; TRBD2 matches 15 bases. The CDR3 has 16 amino acids. The germline CDR1 and CDR2 sequences are SGHRS and YFSETQ. Trimming at V came to 2 bases and at J to 6 bases, leaving 3 bases not matched to a gene. CDR3 region: CASSFRTSGGGNEQFF. The CDR3 nucleotides read TGCGCCAGCAGCTTTCGGACTAGCGGGGGGGGCAATGAGCAGTTCTTC.

This clonotype was counted at least ten times. The rearrangement links TRBV27 to TRBJ1-1, with D unclear. CDR1 MNHEY and CDR2 SMNVEV come from the germline V gene (reference sequence). The CDR3 runs 12 residues. V gave up 8 bases and J gave up 1 base, with 8 bases separating them. CDR3 sequence (DNA): TGTGCCAGCCTGGAGACGAACACTGAAGCTTTCTTT. Protein sequence: CASLETNTEAFF.

This clonotype was detected ten times or more. The chain employs TRBV6-2 or TRBV6-3 and TRBJ1-2; possible D gene TRBD1, 6 bases. Trimming cost V 7 bases and J 4 bases, with 16 bases left between them. CDR1 is MNHEY and CDR2 is SVGEGT in the germline V gene. The CDR3 is made up of 14 amino acids. CDR3 DNA sequence: TGTGCCAGCAATTTACGGAGGGGGATCTATGGCTACACCTTC. Protein: CASNLRRGIYGYTF.

This clonotype appeared many times. CDR3 DNA sequence: TGCAGTGCCCCGTCTAGTTTGAATCAGCCCCAGCATTTT. Its translation: CSAPSSLNQPQHF. J is TRBJ1-5 and V is TRBV20-1, with D uncertain. Looked up from germline, CDR1 is DFQATT and CDR2 is SNEGSKA (reference sequence). The length of the CDR3 is 13 residues. V was pared by 6 bases and J by 4 bases, with 13 bases between.

This clonotype was detected many times. The chain couples TRBV3-1 to TRBJ1-1, with unresolved D. The CDR3 extends over 14 amino acids. Germline V gene sequence: CDR1 LGHDT, CDR2 YNNKEL (reference sequence). V was cut by 3 bases and J by 6 bases, with 14 bases left in between. The CDR3 DNA sequence: TGTGCCAGCAGCCAGCCGGACGATTCCCCTGAAGCTTTCTTT. Residues: CASSQPDDSPEAFF.

This clonotype was seen ten or more times. The chain combines TRBV12-3 or TRBV12-4 with TRBJ1-6; D gene ambiguous. The V end was cut by 3 bases, the J end by 11 bases, with 8 bases between. CDR3 length: 12 residues. Here the CDR3 reads CASSFYAAPLHF. In nucleotides, the CDR3 is TGTGCCAGCAGTTTTTATGCGGCACCCCTCCACTTT.

This clonotype rates as medium-sized. The gene calls are TRBV20-1 and TRBJ2-5; D gene uncertain. CDR1 and CDR2 from the germline V gene are DFQATT and SNEGSKA (reference sequence). This CDR3 region has 12 residues. Trimming took 2 bases from V and 5 from J, leaving 9 bases between them. The CDR3 DNA sequence: TGCAGTGCTAGAATCCTAGGCGAGACCCAGTACTTC. It specifies CSARILGETQYF.

This clonotype was seen at least ten times. The rearrangement uses TRBV12-3 or TRBV12-4 and TRBJ1-1; TRBD1 matches 7 bases. This CDR3 has 16 residues. V trimming: 2 bases; J trimming: 0 bases; junction bases outside the gene matches: 6. In DNA, the CDR3 is TGTGCCAGCAGTTTAAGGGGGCGGATTATGAACACTGAAGCTTTCTTT. Protein: CASSLRGRIMNTEAFF.

This clonotype was seen repeatedly, ten times or more. The V gene is TRBV6-1, the J gene TRBJ2-3, with TRBD1 matching 7 bases. The germline V gene has CDR1 MNHNS and CDR2 SASEGT. The CDR3 sequence is 14 residues long. V shed 5 bases, J shed 2 bases, and the junction held 4 bases outside the gene matches. The CDR3 sequence: CASSRQGLTDTQYF. The CDR3 DNA is TGTGCCAGCAGTCGACAGGGTCTCACAGATACGCAGTATTTT.

Concerning this clonotype itself: This may be a read error, as it is one base from a much larger clone. The CDR3 sequence is CTSSLGGHEQFF. DNA of the CDR3: TGCACCAGCAGCCTAGGGGGCCATGAGCAGTTCTTC. This sequence joins TRBV4-1 and TRBJ2-1; 7 bases map to TRBD1. The CDR3 length is 12 residues. Looked up from germline, CDR1 is MGHRA and CDR2 is YSYEKL.

A word on this clonotype: It may be a read error: a sequence one base away is much more abundant. The J gene is TRBJ1-1, the V gene TRBV11-2, with 8 bases fitting TRBD1. This CDR3 has 15 amino acids. V shed 4 bases and J 0 bases; nucleotides not matched to a gene: 4. Per the germline V gene, CDR1 is SGHAT and CDR2 is FQNNGV. In nucleotides, the CDR3 is TGTGCCAGCAGCTGGAGACAGGGGATGAACACTGAAGCTTTCTTT. It encodes CASSWRQGMNTEAFF.

This clonotype was recorded at least ten times. The chain couples TRBV6-5 to TRBJ1-5; 7 positions agree with TRBD1. The V gene end was trimmed by 4 bases and the J gene end by 0 bases; junction bases not matched to a gene: 6. The germline gives CDR1 MNHEY, CDR2 SVGAGI. The CDR3 consists of 16 residues. CDR3 bases: TGTGCCAGCAGTTCGACAGGGCTTTATAGCAATCAGCCCCAGCATTTT. This codes for CASSSTGLYSNQPQHF.

This clonotype was seen many times. This sequence joins TRBV9 and TRBJ1-6, with D maybe TRBD1 (6 bases). There are 15 residues in the CDR3. Trimming shortened V by 3 bases and J by 7 bases, and 14 bases separated the two germline ends. The germline V gene encodes CDR1 SGDLS and CDR2 YYNGEE. For the CDR3, the DNA is TGTGCCAGCAGCGCCGGGGGCCGGGGAAATTCACCCCTCCACTTT. Translating it yields CASSAGGRGNSPLHF.

This clonotype was counted ten times or more. An end of the junction does not agree with germline; a read error may underlie this. The chain couples TRBV11-2 to TRBJ1-2, with D possibly being TRBD1 (6 bases). The CDR3 is 16 residues long. Germline CDR1 reads SGHAT; CDR2 reads FQNNGV. The CDR3 spells CASSVDRFNLIYGYTF. The DNA for the CDR3 is TGTGCCAGCAGCGTAGACAGGTTCAATTTGATCTATGGCTACACCTTC.

This clonotype was observed many times. The chain uses TRBV12-3 or TRBV12-4 and TRBJ2-3, with TRBD2 identical over 10 bases. The CDR3 is 15 amino acids. The V and J ends lost 5 bases and 1 base, in that order; junction bases with no gene match: 3. In nucleotides, the CDR3 is TGTGCCAGCAGTAGCGGGACTAGCGGCACAGATACGCAGTATTTT. Its protein product is CASSSGTSGTDTQYF.

This rearrangement joins TRBV6-1 to TRBJ2-5, with 10 bases identical to TRBD2. Unmatched junction bases numbered 7, after V lost 10 bases and J lost 2 bases. The CDR3 spans 14 residues. Germline V CDR1 and CDR2: MNHNS, SASEGT. In nucleotides, the CDR3 is TGTGCCACAGGTAGCGGGGGGACACAAGAGACCCAGTACTTC. Translating it yields CATGSGGTQETQYF.

Ten or more counts support this clonotype. The chain joins TRBV5-1 to TRBJ1-6; 10 bases fit TRBD1. J gave up 10 bases and V 3 bases, and 7 bases lay outside the gene matches. The CDR3 contains 15 residues. Germline loops: CDR1 SGHRS, CDR2 YFSETQ. The CDR3 region is CASSSQTGGGSPLHF. DNA for the CDR3: TGCGCCAGCAGCTCTCAGACAGGGGGCGGGTCACCCCTCCACTTT. The whole variable domain, filled in from reference TRBV5-1 and TRBJ1-6, reads KAGVTQTPRYLIKTRGQQVTLSCSPISGHRSVSWYQQTPGQGLQFLFEYFSETQRNKGNFPGRFSGRQFSNSRSEMNVSTLELGDSALYLCASSSQTGGGSPLHFGNGTRLTVT.

There are many counts of this clonotype. The CDR3 nucleotides read TGTGCCAGCAGCCCCTACGGTGCCGCGTCCCAGCATTTT. This translates into CASSPYGAASQHF. This chain uses TRBV5-6 with TRBJ1-5, with no clear D. Germline V gene sequence: CDR1 SGHDT, CDR2 YYEEEE. This CDR3 has 13 amino acids. V shed 4 bases and J shed 11 bases, with 16 bases lying between them.

About this clonotype itself: A much larger clone differs from this one at a single base, so this may be a read error. The chain combines TRBV9 with TRBJ2-1; D not resolved. The CDR3 contains 9 residues. V was clipped by 7 bases and J by 9 bases, with 5 bases between them. CDR1 is SGDLS, CDR2 YYNGEE, per germline. CDR3 in DNA: TGTGCCAGCCGCGGTGAGCAGTTCTTC. Translation gives CASRGEQFF. Complete variable domain (other parts from reference TRBV9 and TRBJ2-1): DSGVTQTPKHLITATGQRVTLRCSPRSGDLSVYWYQQSLDQGLQFLIQYYNGEERAKGNILERFSAQQFPDLHSELNLSSLELGDSALYFCASRGEQFFGPGTRLTVL.

This clonotype was counted ten times or more. The chain recombines TRBV12-3 or TRBV12-4 with TRBJ1-5; D uncertain. V was pared by 3 bases and J by 0 bases, with 12 bases between. The CDR3 is 16 residues long. CDR3 coding DNA: TGTGCCAGCAGTTTTGATACAGACTTTAGCAATCAGCCCCAGCATTTT. Translating gives CASSFDTDFSNQPQHF.